The sequence of this TCR beta chain was determined in a study of T cells in Graves' hyperthyroidism and ophthalmopathy. This clonotype was counted at least ten times. Using RNA transcripts as the source, TCR beta CDR3 regions were amplified. HTBI primers were employed in a first-round RT-PCR of the TCR CDR3. In TCRdb, the multiplex PCR reads were re-called with MiXCR into one record per CDR3 protein. The top ten hold under 13% of the sample, which has 20,000 to 30,000 distinct CDR3 sequences, roughly 45% seen once. The sequence was collected from a woman aged 25 to 39 with Graves' hyperthyroidism. The material sequenced was blood.

The CDR3 spells CASSPGGRYNEQFF. CDR3 nucleotides: TGTGCCAGCAGTCCCGGGGGCCGCTACAATGAGCAGTTCTTC. The gene calls are TRBV28 and TRBJ2-1; TRBD1 or TRBD2 may be the D gene (6 bases each). V lost 5 bases to trimming and J lost 3 bases, with 11 bases between them. The germline V gene has CDR1 MDHEN and CDR2 SYDVKM. The CDR3 has 14 residues.